Following are 12 T cell receptor beta chains from one sample sequenced in a study of blood T cell repertoires in COVID-19. TCRdb keeps only in-frame clones here, not all; method: immunoSEQ multiplex PCR. The data show 150,000 to 180,000 clones, about four fifths seen once. The sequencing sample was made of peripheral blood. Receptors were obtained from a man between 60 and 70 years old with acute or convalescent COVID-19.

This clone occurred once. The chain links TRBV27 to TRBJ2-1, with D possibly being TRBD2 (7 bases). The CDR3 is 14 residues long. Germline lookup yields CDR1 MNHEY and CDR2 SMNVEV (reference sequence). Deletions cut 6 bases from V and 2 bases from J, with 11 bases between. CDR3: CASSPGGPYNEQFF. CDR3 DNA: TGTGCCAGCAGCCCCGGGGGGCCCTACAATGAGCAGTTCTTC.

The chain uses TRBV28 and TRBJ1-1; no clear D. V was clipped by 8 bases and J by 5 bases, with 9 bases between them. Germline loops: CDR1 MDHEN, CDR2 SYDVKM. This CDR3 contains 11 residues. In DNA, the CDR3 is TGTGCCAGCGGACTTCAGACTGAAGCTTTCTTT. The encoded protein is CASGLQTEAFF.

V usage is TRBV28 and J usage is TRBJ2-7; no reliable D call. The CDR3 has 11 amino acids. With 5 bases removed from V and 6 bases from J, the gap between germline ends came to 8 bases. CDR1 is MDHEN and CDR2 is SYDVKM in the germline V gene. The CDR3 loop is CASSSLVEQYF. CDR3 DNA sequence: TGTGCCAGCAGTAGCTTGGTCGAGCAGTACTTC.

The rearrangement links TRBV6-2 or TRBV6-3 to TRBJ1-1; D is uncertain. V was trimmed by 4 bases and J by 8 bases, leaving 11 bases between them. The germline gives CDR1 MNHEY, CDR2 SVGEGT. This CDR3 contains 12 residues. CDR3 sequence reads: CASSWPRGEAFF. CDR3 sequence (DNA): TGTGCCAGCAGTTGGCCTCGGGGAGAAGCTTTCTTT.

V gene TRBV7-8 combines with J gene TRBJ1-4; possible D gene TRBD1, 6 bases. With 7 bases removed from V and 8 bases from J, the gap between germline ends came to 14 bases. The CDR3 runs to 13 residues. Germline CDR1 reads SGHVS; CDR2 reads FQNEAQ. CDR3 protein: CASTRIQGEKLFF. As DNA, the CDR3 is TGTGCCAGCACCCGAATCCAGGGGGAAAAACTGTTTTTT. The whole variable domain, remainder taken from reference TRBV7-8 and TRBJ1-4, is GAGVSQSPRYKVAKRGQDVALRCDPISGHVSLFWYQQALGQGPEFLTYFQNEAQLDKSGLPSDRFFAERPEGSVSTLKIQRTQQEDSAVYLCASTRIQGEKLFFGSGTQLSVL.

This clone was detected only once. The rearrangement links TRBV4-3 to TRBJ2-2; 9 positions match TRBD2. Trimming removed 1 base from V and 5 bases from J; junction bases left unmatched: 11. The CDR3 is 18 amino acids. Germline CDR1 is LGHNA and CDR2 is YSLEER. The CDR3 protein is CASSQGSIGGRATGELFF. In DNA, the CDR3 is TGCGCCAGCAGCCAAGGTTCTATCGGCGGGAGGGCAACCGGGGAGCTGTTTTTT.

The chain combines TRBV5-1 with TRBJ2-5; 14 nucleotides match TRBD2. From germline, CDR1 is SGHRS and CDR2 YFSETQ. The CDR3 loop spans 17 amino acids. J lost 4 bases, V lost 0 bases, and 5 bases had no gene match. Here the CDR3 reads CASSLAGLAGASETQYF. CDR3 in DNA: TGCGCCAGCAGCTTGGCGGGACTAGCGGGAGCGTCAGAGACCCAGTACTTC.

This chain joins TRBV4-1 and TRBJ1-2; D gene ambiguous. The CDR3 runs 14 residues. In germline, CDR1 is MGHRA, CDR2 YSYEKL. Between the trimmed V and J ends, which lost 0 bases and 3 bases, there was a span of 8 bases. The chain's CDR3 is CASSQEGRHYGYTF. The CDR3 nucleotides are TGCGCCAGCAGCCAAGAGGGGAGACACTATGGCTACACCTTC.

The chain links TRBV6-5 to TRBJ1-1; D ambiguous. CDR3 length: 14 residues. V lost 4 bases, J lost 4 bases, and 13 bases lay in between. Germline V gene lookup returns CDR1 MNHEY and CDR2 SVGAGI. The CDR3 loop is CASSFGRRVTEAFF. The CDR3 DNA reads as TGTGCCAGCAGTTTTGGGAGGCGAGTCACTGAAGCTTTCTTT.

V gene TRBV21-1 combines with J gene TRBJ1-1; the listed D gene, TRBD1, was not tested against the DNA. TRBV21-1 corresponds to a pseudogene. The CDR3 totals 16 residues. CDR3 DNA: TGTGCCAGCAGCAAAGCGCCCAGGGGCCGGAACACTGAAGCTTTCTTT. Amino acid sequence: CASSKAPRGRNTEAFF.

The V and J genes are TRBV5-1 and TRBJ2-1; D may be TRBD1 (6 bases). Germline V gene sequence: CDR1 SGHRS, CDR2 YFSETQ. Trimming left V 2 bases short and J 4 bases short, with 13 bases between. The CDR3 runs 15 residues. In nucleotides, the CDR3 is TGCGCCAGCAGCTTAGGCACAGGGACGTACAATGAGCAGTTCTTC. This encodes CASSLGTGTYNEQFF.

This chain connects TRBV12-3 or TRBV12-4 to TRBJ1-5; 7 bases align to TRBD1. The CDR3 extends over 13 amino acids. The junction had 10 bases not matched to a gene; V was cut back by 8 bases and J by 9 bases. The CDR3 spells CASDRDSPRPQHF. The CDR3, as DNA: TGTGCCAGCGATCGGGACAGCCCCCGGCCCCAGCATTTT.